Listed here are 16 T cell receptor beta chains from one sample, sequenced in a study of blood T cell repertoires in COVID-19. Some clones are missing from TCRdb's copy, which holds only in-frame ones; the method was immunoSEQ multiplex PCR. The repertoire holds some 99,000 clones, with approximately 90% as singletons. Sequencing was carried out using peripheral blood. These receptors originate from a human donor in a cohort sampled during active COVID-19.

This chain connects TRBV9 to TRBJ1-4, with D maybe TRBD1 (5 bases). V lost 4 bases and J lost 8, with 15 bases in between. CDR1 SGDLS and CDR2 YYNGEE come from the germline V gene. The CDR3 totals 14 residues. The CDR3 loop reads CASSPSPGKEKLFF. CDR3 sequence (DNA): TGTGCCAGCAGCCCGTCCCCAGGGAAGGAAAAACTGTTTTTT.

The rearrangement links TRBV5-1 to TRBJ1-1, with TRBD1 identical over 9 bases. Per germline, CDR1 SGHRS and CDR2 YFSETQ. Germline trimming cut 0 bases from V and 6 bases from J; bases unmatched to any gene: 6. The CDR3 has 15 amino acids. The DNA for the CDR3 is TGCGCCAGCAGCTTGGGGGACAGGGAGGGAGCTGAAGCTTTCTTT. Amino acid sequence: CASSLGDREGAEAFF.

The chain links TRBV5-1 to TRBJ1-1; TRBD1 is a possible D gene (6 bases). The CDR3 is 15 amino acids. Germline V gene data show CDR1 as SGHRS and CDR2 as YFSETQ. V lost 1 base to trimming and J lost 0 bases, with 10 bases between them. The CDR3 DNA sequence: TGCGCCAGCAGCTTGCCGGACAGAATGAACACTGAAGCTTTCTTT. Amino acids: CASSLPDRMNTEAFF.

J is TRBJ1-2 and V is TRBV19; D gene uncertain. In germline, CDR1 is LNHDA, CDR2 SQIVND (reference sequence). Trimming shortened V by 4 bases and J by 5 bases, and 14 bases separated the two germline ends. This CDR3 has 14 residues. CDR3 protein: CASSNFKGDYGYTF. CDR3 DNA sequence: TGTGCCAGTAGTAATTTTAAGGGAGATTATGGCTACACCTTC.

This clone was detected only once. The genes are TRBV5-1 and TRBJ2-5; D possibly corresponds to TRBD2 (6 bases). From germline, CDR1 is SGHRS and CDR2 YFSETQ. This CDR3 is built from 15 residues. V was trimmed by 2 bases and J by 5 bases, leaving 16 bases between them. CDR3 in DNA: TGCGCCAGCAGCTTATCCGGGACTGTCAGTGAGACCCAGTACTTC. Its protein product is CASSLSGTVSETQYF.

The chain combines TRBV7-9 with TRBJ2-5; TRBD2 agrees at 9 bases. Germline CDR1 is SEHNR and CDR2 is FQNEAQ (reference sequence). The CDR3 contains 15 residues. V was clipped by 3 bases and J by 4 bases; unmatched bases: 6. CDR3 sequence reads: CASSFPRGGRETQYF. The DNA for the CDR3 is TGTGCCAGCAGCTTTCCGCGGGGGGGGCGAGAGACCCAGTACTTC.

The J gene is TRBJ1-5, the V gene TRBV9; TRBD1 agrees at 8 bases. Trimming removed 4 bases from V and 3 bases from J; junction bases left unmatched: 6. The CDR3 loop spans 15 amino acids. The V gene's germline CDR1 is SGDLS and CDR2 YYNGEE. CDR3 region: CASSPGQGYNQPQHF. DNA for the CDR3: TGTGCCAGCAGCCCCGGACAGGGCTACAATCAGCCCCAGCATTTT.

CDR3 nucleotides: TGTGCCAGCAGCATTCCCGGGACAGGGGCTGGGGCCAACGTCCTGACTTTC. Its protein is CASSIPGTGAGANVLTF. V and J are TRBV9 and TRBJ2-6; TRBD1 matches 10 bases. J was trimmed by 2 bases and V by 4 bases; bases with no gene match: 6. Per germline, CDR1 SGDLS and CDR2 YYNGEE. This CDR3 contains 17 residues.

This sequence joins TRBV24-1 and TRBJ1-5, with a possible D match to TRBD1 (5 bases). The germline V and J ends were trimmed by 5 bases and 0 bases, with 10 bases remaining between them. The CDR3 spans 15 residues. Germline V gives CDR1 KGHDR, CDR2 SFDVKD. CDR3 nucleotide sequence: TGTGCCACCAGTGGGGGGGGTTATAGCAATCAGCCCCAGCATTTT. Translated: CATSGGGYSNQPQHF.

The CDR3 here is CATSRDRPGGFETQYF. The CDR3 coding sequence is TGTGCCACCAGCAGAGATCGCCCAGGGGGTTTTGAGACCCAGTACTTC. This chain links TRBV15 with TRBJ2-5, with TRBD1 matching over 7 bases. The CDR3 has 16 amino acids. With 0 bases clipped from V and 5 bases from J, the junction kept 9 bases outside the gene matches. CDR1 is LNHNV, CDR2 YYDKDF, per germline (reference sequence). The variable domain in full, with the rest retrieved from reference TRBV15 and TRBJ2-5, is DAMVIQNPRYQVTQFGKPVTLSCSQTLNHNVMYWYQQKSSQAPKLLFHYYDKDFNNEADTPDNFQSRRPNTSFCFLDIRSPGLGDTAMYLCATSRDRPGGFETQYFGPGTRLLVL.

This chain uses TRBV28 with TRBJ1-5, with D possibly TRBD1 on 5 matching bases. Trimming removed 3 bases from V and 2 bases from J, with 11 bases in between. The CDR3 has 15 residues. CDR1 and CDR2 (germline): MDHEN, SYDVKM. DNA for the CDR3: TGTGCCAGCAGTTTCGAAGGGGCCGGCAATCAGCCCCAGCATTTT. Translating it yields CASSFEGAGNQPQHF.

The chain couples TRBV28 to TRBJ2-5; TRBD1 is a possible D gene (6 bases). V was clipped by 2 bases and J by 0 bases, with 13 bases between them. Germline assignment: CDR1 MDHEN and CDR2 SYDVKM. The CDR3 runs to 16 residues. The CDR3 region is CASSLPTTGNQETQYF. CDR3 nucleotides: TGTGCCAGCAGTTTACCAACCACAGGGAACCAAGAGACCCAGTACTTC.

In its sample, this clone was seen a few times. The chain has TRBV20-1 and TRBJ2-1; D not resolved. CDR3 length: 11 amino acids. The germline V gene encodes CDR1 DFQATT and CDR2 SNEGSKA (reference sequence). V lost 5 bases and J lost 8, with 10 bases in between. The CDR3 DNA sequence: TGCAGTGCTCCACCCTATGATGAGCAGTTCTTC. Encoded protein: CSAPPYDEQFF.

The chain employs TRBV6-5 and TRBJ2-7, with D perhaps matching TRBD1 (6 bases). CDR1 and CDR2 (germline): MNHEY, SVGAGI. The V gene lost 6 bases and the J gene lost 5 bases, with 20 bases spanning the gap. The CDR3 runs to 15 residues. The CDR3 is CASRREGGRIHEQYF. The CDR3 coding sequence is TGTGCCAGCAGACGGGAAGGGGGTCGCATCCACGAGCAGTACTTC.

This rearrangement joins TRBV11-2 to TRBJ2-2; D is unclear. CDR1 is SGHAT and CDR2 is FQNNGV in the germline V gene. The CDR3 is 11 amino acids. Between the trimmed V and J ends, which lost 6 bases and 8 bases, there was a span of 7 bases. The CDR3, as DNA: TGTGCCAGCAGACTCGGGGGGGAGCTGTTTTTT. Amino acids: CASRLGGELFF.

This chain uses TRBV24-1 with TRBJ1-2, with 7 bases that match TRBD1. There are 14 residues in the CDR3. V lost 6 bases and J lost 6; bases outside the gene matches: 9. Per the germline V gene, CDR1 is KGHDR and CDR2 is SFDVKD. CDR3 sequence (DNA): TGTGCCACCAGTCGTAGAGGGGGCAGAGATGGCTACACCTTC. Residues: CATSRRGGRDGYTF.